This entry features one T cell receptor (beta chain) sequence. Germline V gives CDR1 SGHNT, CDR2 YYREEE (reference sequence). V lost 2 bases and J lost 7, with 7 bases in between. This CDR3 region has 12 residues. This record belongs to a study of cytomegalovirus exposure and HLA in healthy donors. Primers included in the PCR were 60 Vbeta and 13 Jbeta primers. Profiled with immunoSEQ multiplex PCR; TCRdb holds only in-frame clones, not every one. Seen here are some 200,000 clones, roughly 82% observed once, and the top ten hold over 2%. This receptor was taken from a woman in her forties or fifties in good health and CMV-seropositive. The chain has TRBV5-4 and TRBJ1-5; possible D gene TRBD1, 5 bases. Specimen: PBMCs. CDR3 in DNA: TGTGCCAGCAGCTTACCAGGGCAGCCCCAGCATTTT. Protein product: CASSLPGQPQHF.